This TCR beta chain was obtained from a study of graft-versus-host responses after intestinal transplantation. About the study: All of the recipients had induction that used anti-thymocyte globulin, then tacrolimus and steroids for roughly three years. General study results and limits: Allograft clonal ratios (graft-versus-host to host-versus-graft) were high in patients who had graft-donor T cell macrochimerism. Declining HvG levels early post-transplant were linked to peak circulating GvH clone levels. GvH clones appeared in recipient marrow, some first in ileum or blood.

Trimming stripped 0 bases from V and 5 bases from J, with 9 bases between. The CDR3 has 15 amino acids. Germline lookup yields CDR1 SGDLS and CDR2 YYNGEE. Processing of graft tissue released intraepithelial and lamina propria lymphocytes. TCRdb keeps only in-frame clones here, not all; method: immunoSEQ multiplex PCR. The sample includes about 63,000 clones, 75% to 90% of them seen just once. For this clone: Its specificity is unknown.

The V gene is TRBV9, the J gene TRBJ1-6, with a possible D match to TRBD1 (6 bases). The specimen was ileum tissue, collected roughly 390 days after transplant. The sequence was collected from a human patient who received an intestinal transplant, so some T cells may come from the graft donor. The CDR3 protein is CASSVDPGDNSPLHF. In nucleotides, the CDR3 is TGTGCCAGCAGCGTAGATCCAGGGGATAATTCACCCCTCCACTTT.